One and the same sample provided the 14 T cell receptor beta chains below, sequenced in a study of cytomegalovirus exposure and HLA in healthy donors. Researchers ran the PCR with 60 Vbeta and 13 Jbeta primers. Measured with immunoSEQ multiplex PCR; TCRdb has only the in-frame clones, and not every one. The sample lists fewer than 250,000 clones, about four fifths occurring once. The sequencing sample was made of PBMCs. The receptors were gathered from a man aged 25 to 40 in good health and CMV-seropositive.

V and J are TRBV5-1 and TRBJ1-2; 7 bases line up with TRBD1. Germline values: CDR1 SGHRS, CDR2 YFSETQ. CDR3 length: 12 residues. The junction had 4 bases not matched to a gene; V was cut back by 3 bases and J by 8 bases. The CDR3 sequence: CASSSDRFGYTF. The CDR3 region has the DNA TGCGCCAGCAGCTCGGACAGGTTCGGCTACACCTTC.

This chain uses TRBV10-3 with TRBJ1-2; weak D call: TRBD1 (5 bases). Between the trimmed V and J ends, which lost 0 bases and 0 bases, there was a span of 8 bases. Germline loops: CDR1 ENHRY, CDR2 SYGVKD. The CDR3 is 15 residues long. The CDR3: CAISESEGTNYGYTF. CDR3 nucleotides: TGTGCCATCAGTGAGTCGGAGGGGACTAACTATGGCTACACCTTC.

The chain employs TRBV27 and TRBJ2-7; TRBD2 matches 11 bases. V gave up 5 bases and J gave up 3 bases; unmatched junction bases: 3. This CDR3 has 14 amino acids. Looked up from germline, CDR1 is MNHEY and CDR2 is SMNVEV (reference sequence). The CDR3 DNA is TGTGCCAGCAGTCCCACTAGCGGGAGCTACGAGCAGTACTTC. Its translation: CASSPTSGSYEQYF.

The rearrangement uses TRBV18 and TRBJ2-1; D may be TRBD2 (6 bases). The length of the CDR3 is 12 residues. The germline V gene has CDR1 KGHSH and CDR2 LQKENI. V was clipped by 6 bases and J by 9 bases, with 12 bases between them. The CDR3 sequence is CASSLRLGEQFF. The CDR3 DNA sequence: TGTGCCAGCTCTCTACGACTAGGTGAGCAGTTCTTC.

J is TRBJ2-1 and V is TRBV13; D unresolved. With 1 base removed from V and 8 bases from J, the gap between germline ends came to 6 bases. CDR1 is PRHDT and CDR2 is FYEKMQ in the germline V gene (reference sequence). This CDR3 contains 12 residues. CDR3 amino acids: CASSLELDEQFF. DNA for the CDR3: TGTGCCAGCAGCTTAGAACTCGATGAGCAGTTCTTC.

This rearrangement joins TRBV6-5 to TRBJ1-5; D gene unclear. CDR1 MNHEY and CDR2 SVGAGI come from the germline V gene. The CDR3 is 15 amino acids. V lost 6 bases and J lost 3, with 15 bases in between. The CDR3 protein is CASSAGSSPNQPQHF. DNA of the CDR3: TGTGCCAGCAGCGCCGGGTCCTCTCCCAATCAGCCCCAGCATTTT.

Note on this clone: The same CDR3 also results from other DNA sequences found in this sample. The rearrangement links TRBV19 to TRBJ2-5; 8 positions match TRBD2. The germline CDR1 and CDR2 sequences are LNHDA and SQIVND (reference sequence). This CDR3 contains 12 residues. The ends lost 10 bases at V and 4 bases at J; junction bases unmatched: 5. CDR3 loop: CATRGGRETQYF. CDR3 bases: TGTGCCACCCGGGGGGGCCGAGAGACCCAGTACTTC. Using reference TRBV19 and TRBJ2-5 for the parts outside the CDR3, the full variable domain is DGGITQSPKYLFRKEGQNVTLSCEQNLNHDAMYWYRQDPGQGLRLIYYSQIVNDFQKGDIAEGYSVSREKKESFPLTVTSAQKNPTAFYLCATRGGRETQYFGPGTRLLVL.

This clone was observed a single time. V and J are TRBV11-2 and TRBJ2-5; 9 positions match TRBD2. This CDR3 contains 14 residues. V trimming: 6 bases; J trimming: 1 base; junction bases outside the gene matches: 3. Germline CDR1 SGHAT, CDR2 FQNNGV. The CDR3 DNA reads TGTGCCAGCAGGCGGACTAGCGCCCAAGAGACCCAGTACTTC. Amino acid sequence: CASRRTSAQETQYF.

This sequence joins TRBV5-1 and TRBJ2-1; D call uncertain. CDR1 and CDR2 (germline): SGHRS, YFSETQ. Trimming removed 3 bases from V and 1 base from J, with 11 bases in between. The CDR3 is 15 amino acids. The CDR3 coding sequence is TGCGCCAGCAGCTACCAACTCCTTTCCTACAATGAGCAGTTCTTC. Its translation: CASSYQLLSYNEQFF.

The V call is TRBV16, the J call TRBJ1-1; 9 nucleotides agree with TRBD1. The CDR3 runs 12 residues. V was clipped by 4 bases and J by 10 bases; unmatched bases: 4. Germline CDR1 KGHSY, CDR2 FQNENV. CDR3 sequence: CASSPRTGAAFF. In DNA, the CDR3 is TGTGCCAGCAGCCCCAGGACAGGGGCAGCTTTCTTT.

The chain has TRBV6-1 and TRBJ2-7; 8 bases are a match to TRBD1. Germline loops: CDR1 MNHNS, CDR2 SASEGT. The CDR3 has 15 amino acids. With 11 bases clipped from V and 0 bases from J, the junction kept 12 bases outside the gene matches. The CDR3 DNA reads TGTGCCGGACAGCCCCGGACAGGGAACTCCTACGAGCAGTACTTC. Translating it yields CAGQPRTGNSYEQYF.

This clone has more than one count but fewer than ten. The V and J genes are TRBV4-3 and TRBJ1-5; 8 positions agree with TRBD1. The CDR3 consists of 15 residues. Germline V CDR1 and CDR2: LGHNA, YSLEER. After removal of 0 bases from V and 4 bases from J, the junction contained 2 bases not matched to a gene. In DNA, the CDR3 is TGCGCCAGCAGCCAAGATTGGACAGGGAATCAGCCCCAGCATTTT. This codes for CASSQDWTGNQPQHF.

V usage is TRBV28 and J usage is TRBJ2-3; D may be TRBD2 (7 bases). This CDR3 is 15 amino acids long. The germline V gene has CDR1 MDHEN and CDR2 SYDVKM. The V end lost 3 bases, the J end lost 7 bases, and 17 bases lay between the germline ends. The CDR3 is CASSFRDSGGHTQYF. The CDR3 nucleotides are TGTGCCAGCAGTTTTAGGGACTCCGGGGGGCATACGCAGTATTTT.

This chain uses TRBV5-1 with TRBJ1-3; D possibly corresponds to TRBD1 (6 bases). The CDR3 is made up of 15 amino acids. Germline V gene sequence: CDR1 SGHRS, CDR2 YFSETQ. V was shortened by 7 bases and J by 4 bases, with 18 bases between the two germline ends. CDR3 nucleotide sequence: TGCGCCAGCTGGCCCTCCCCGGGACAAGGAAACACCATATATTTT. This codes for CASWPSPGQGNTIYF.